The rows below give T cell receptor beta chains drawn from one sample of a study of blood T cell repertoires in COVID-19. Produced via immunoSEQ multiplex PCR; TCRdb's table is partial and in-frame only. In the table there are under 80,000 clones, about 90% of which are singletons. The sequenced sample consisted of peripheral blood. The receptors here all came from a human donor in a cohort sampled during active COVID-19. The CDR3 runs from the conserved cysteine through the conserved F or W. Fields, in order: clone size, J gene, V gene, D gene, CDR3 DNA, CDR3 protein. The D gene is left open where the match is weak. Clone size is given for some rows only: seen once, a few or many times, or a class if the clone is expanded.

size: NA
J: TRBJ1-4
V: TRBV30
D: TRBD1
DNA: TGTGCCTGGGGACAGGGGGCGTCTCTAAATGAAAAACTGTTTTTT
CDR3: CAWGQGASLNEKLFF

size: NA
J: TRBJ2-1
V: TRBV6-4
D: NA
DNA: TGTGCCAGCAGTGACACAGGGACAAACCGTTACGGTGAGCAGTTCTTC
CDR3: CASSDTGTNRYGEQFF

size: NA
J: TRBJ2-1
V: TRBV12-5
D: TRBD1
DNA: TGTGCTAGTGGTTTGGGGCAGGGGGCCTACAATGAGCAGTTCTTC
CDR3: CASGLGQGAYNEQFF

size: NA
J: TRBJ2-3
V: TRBV5-4
D: TRBD2
DNA: TGTGCCAGCAGCTTGGGACTAGCGGGGAAGGGGACAGATACGCAGTATTTT
CDR3: CASSLGLAGKGTDTQYF

size: NA
J: TRBJ1-3
V: TRBV6-5
D: NA
DNA: TGTGCCAGCAGCTCAGGGGCAGCCGGAAACACCATATATTTT
CDR3: CASSSGAAGNTIYF

size: NA
J: TRBJ1-4
V: TRBV6-6
D: TRBD1
DNA: TGTGCCAGCAGCCGATCCAGGCGTGGAACAGGGGGCGCTGAACTGTTTTTT
CDR3: CASSRSRRGTGGAELFF

size: NA
J: TRBJ2-7
V: TRBV19
D: TRBD1
DNA: TGTGCCAGTAGAGGGACAGGGACCTACGAGCAGTACTTC
CDR3: CASRGTGTYEQYF

size: NA
J: TRBJ2-1
V: TRBV11-3
D: NA
DNA: TGTGCCAGCAGCTTTCATTCAGGGCCGGGCAATGAGCAGTTCTTC
CDR3: CASSFHSGPGNEQFF

size: NA
J: TRBJ1-3
V: TRBV30
D: TRBD1
DNA: TGTGCCTGGAGTGGGGGACAGGGTCCCATATATTTT
CDR3: CAWSGGQGPIYF

size: once
J: TRBJ1-5
V: TRBV6-6
D: TRBD1
DNA: TGTGCCAGCACCATGACAGGGGAAAGTCAGCCCCAGCATTTT
CDR3: CASTMTGESQPQHF

size: NA
J: TRBJ1-6
V: TRBV30
D: TRBD1
DNA: TGTGCCTGGAGTTCCCGACCGGGACAGGGGAGGTCCCTCTCCTATAATTCACCCCTCCACTTT
CDR3: CAWSSRPGQGRSLSYNSPLHF

size: NA
J: TRBJ1-6
V: TRBV30
D: NA
DNA: TGTGCCTGGAGTCCGGGCTCCTATAATTCACCCCTCCACTTT
CDR3: CAWSPGSYNSPLHF

size: NA
J: TRBJ1-1
V: TRBV3-1/TRBV3-2
D: TRBD1
DNA: TGTGCCAGCAGCCCCCGGGACAGTCAGAACACTGAAGCTTTCTTT
CDR3: CASSPRDSQNTEAFF

size: once
J: TRBJ2-6
V: TRBV9
D: TRBD1
DNA: TGTGCCAGCAGCCCACGGACAGGGGCCGGGGCCAACGTCCTGACTTTC
CDR3: CASSPRTGAGANVLTF

size: NA
J: TRBJ2-7
V: TRBV19
D: NA
DNA: TGTGCCAGTAGTATTCGGGGGGCGGATTACGAGCAGTACTTC
CDR3: CASSIRGADYEQYF

size: once
J: TRBJ2-5
V: TRBV2
D: NA
DNA: TGTGCCAGCAAGGCGGCCCAATACCAAGAGACCCAGTACTTC
CDR3: CASKAAQYQETQYF

size: NA
J: TRBJ2-1
V: TRBV11-2
D: NA
DNA: TGTGCCAGCAGCTTAGACCAGGGGTTCGATGAGCAGTTCTTC
CDR3: CASSLDQGFDEQFF

size: once
J: TRBJ1-5
V: TRBV5-5
D: NA
DNA: TGTGCCAGCAGCCACAAGGGGGAACAGCCCCAGCATTTT
CDR3: CASSHKGEQPQHF

size: NA
J: TRBJ1-2
V: TRBV12-3/TRBV12-4
D: TRBD1
DNA: TGTGCCAGCAGCCGGACAGGGAATAATGGCTACACCTTC
CDR3: CASSRTGNNGYTF

size: NA
J: TRBJ2-7
V: TRBV5-4
D: TRBD2
DNA: TGTGCCAGCAGCTTGGGACCTACTAGCGGGGCCTACGAGCAGTACTTC
CDR3: CASSLGPTSGAYEQYF

size: NA
J: TRBJ2-5
V: TRBV5-1
D: TRBD2
DNA: TGCGCCAGCAGCTGGGTCTCTAGCGGAGGCCAAGAGACCCAGTACTTC
CDR3: CASSWVSSGGQETQYF

size: NA
J: TRBJ2-5
V: TRBV6-2/TRBV6-3
D: TRBD1
DNA: TGTGCCAGCAGTTTTTTTGGGACAGGGCCACAAGAGACCCAGTACTTC
CDR3: CASSFFGTGPQETQYF

size: NA
J: TRBJ1-6
V: TRBV29-1
D: TRBD1
DNA: TGCAGCGTTAAGGGACAGGGGAATTCACCCCTCCACTTT
CDR3: CSVKGQGNSPLHF

size: NA
J: TRBJ2-7
V: TRBV6-5
D: NA
DNA: TGTGCCAGCAGAACCGGACTGGGGGCAAGCGAGCAGTACTTC
CDR3: CASRTGLGASEQYF

size: NA
J: TRBJ1-5
V: TRBV27
D: NA
DNA: TGTGCCAGCAGTTTATTCGGGGATAGCAATCAGCCCCAGCATTTT
CDR3: CASSLFGDSNQPQHF